This T cell receptor (beta chain) was sequenced for a study of identifying expanded T cells in peripheral blood. Comments on this clone: The target antigen is unknown.

Study-level results: Variance in clone template counts between approximately 2-week samples significantly increased with total template count across all healthy donors.

The V end was cut by 2 bases, the J end by 3 bases, with 26 bases between. This CDR3 has 19 amino acids. From germline, CDR1 is SEHNR and CDR2 FQNEAQ (reference sequence). Libraries were prepared by immunoSEQ multiplex PCR; TCRdb keeps only in-frame clonotypes and omits some of them. The data hold about 100,000 clones, with about 87% observed a single time. No infections or other immune events were documented during collection. Input material: blood. The rearrangement uses TRBV7-9 and TRBJ2-7; tentatively, D is TRBD1 (9 bases). The sequence was collected from a person aged 18 to 75 in good health. Here the CDR3 reads CASSLIKGQGAGGVYEQYF. CDR3 sequence (DNA): TGTGCCAGCAGCTTAATTAAGGGACAGGGCGCCGGGGGGGTCTACGAGCAGTACTTC.